This T cell receptor (beta chain) stems from a study of OX40 agonist ivuxolimab in advanced cancers. Across the whole study: Three partial responders included one hepatocellular carcinoma patient and two cutaneous melanoma patients.

CDR1 is MNHNY and CDR2 is SVGAGI in the germline V gene (reference sequence). CDR3 length: 13 residues. Concerning this clone: The germline gene is not matched at one end of the junction; a read error may be the cause.

Using immunoSEQ multiplex PCR, the repertoire was profiled, and TCRdb retains in-frame clones only, with some absent. The data show over 50,000 clones, around 91% seen once. Source: CD4+ or CD8+ T cells sorted from blood, taken in a trial of the OX40 agonist ivuxolimab. This sequence originates from an adult with an advanced solid tumor such as melanoma, head and neck, liver or kidney cancer. The chain has TRBV6-6 and TRBJ1-5, with no clear D. The CDR3 region is CASSLHSTQPQHF. The CDR3 coding sequence is TGTGCCAGCAGTCTCCATAGCACTCAGCCCCAGCATTTT.